The 17 T cell receptor beta chains below all came from one sample that was sequenced in a study of T cells after yellow fever vaccination. A single record per CDR3 protein comes from TCRdb applying MiXCR to the 5' RACE reads. Of over 15,000 distinct CDR3 sequences in the sample, around 4% were seen once. The specimen was PBMCs, either bulk or a sorted T-cell subset (CD4+, CD8+, memory, or dextramer-sorted; not recorded which), collected 15 days after the yellow fever booster vaccination. Receptors originate from a man aged 30 to 45 who received the YFV17D yellow fever vaccine.

This clonotype was recorded many times. The chain recombines TRBV6-2 or TRBV6-3 with TRBJ2-1; 8 bases align to TRBD1. The germline V gene encodes CDR1 MNHEY and CDR2 SVGEGT. V lost 4 bases and J lost 7; bases outside the gene matches: 9. This CDR3 contains 15 residues. CDR3 DNA: TGTGCCAGCAGTTCGTGGACAGGGCTGGGTAATGAGCAGTTCTTC. Translation gives CASSSWTGLGNEQFF.

This clonotype was seen repeatedly, ten times or more. V is TRBV10-2 and J is TRBJ1-5, with D possibly being TRBD1 (6 bases). The germline V and J ends were trimmed by 3 bases and 4 bases, with 7 bases remaining between them. Germline CDR1 and CDR2: WSHSY and SAAADI. This CDR3 has 13 residues. CDR3 in DNA: TGCGCCAGCAGTGATAGGGGGAATCAGCCCCAGCATTTT. Residues: CASSDRGNQPQHF.

This clonotype came up many times. The chain carries TRBV24-1 and TRBJ1-5; 9 bases are a match to TRBD1. Germline V gene lookup returns CDR1 KGHDR and CDR2 SFDVKD. V shed 4 bases and J 4 bases; nucleotides not matched to a gene: 13. The CDR3 contains 18 residues. The CDR3 DNA reads TGTGCCACCAGTGACACGCGTACAGGGGGCGAGGAGAATCAGCCCCAGCATTTT. This translates into CATSDTRTGGEENQPQHF.

The chain carries TRBV7-2 and TRBJ2-7; 7 bases align to TRBD2. V trimming: 5 bases; J trimming: 4 bases; junction bases outside the gene matches: 14. Germline assignment: CDR1 SGHTA and CDR2 FQGNSA. The CDR3 is made up of 16 amino acids. CDR3 residues: CASSPAEGEGFYEQYF. Here the CDR3 DNA reads TGTGCCAGCAGCCCCGCGGAAGGGGAGGGGTTTTACGAGCAGTACTTC.

By sample fraction, this clonotype is medium-sized (0.01 to 0.1%). The rearrangement uses TRBV12-3 or TRBV12-4 and TRBJ2-3; D might be TRBD1 (6 bases). The CDR3 runs 14 residues. V was clipped by 3 bases and J by 4 bases, with 11 bases between them. The CDR3 DNA reads as TGTGCCAGCAGTTTTGGCAGGGGTCCAGATACGCAGTATTTT. It translates to CASSFGRGPDTQYF.

This clonotype showed up many times. The genes are TRBV13 and TRBJ2-7; D is uncertain. Trimming removed 5 bases at V and 3 bases at J, with 14 bases between. Germline CDR1 PRHDT, CDR2 FYEKMQ (reference sequence). This CDR3 contains 14 residues. In DNA form, the CDR3 reads TGTGCCAGCAGCCAATTAGCCCCCGACTACGAGCAGTACTTC. It translates to CASSQLAPDYEQYF.

This clonotype has ten or more counts. The chain is built from TRBV7-3 and TRBJ1-1, with D perhaps matching TRBD1 (5 bases). The CDR3 length is 15 residues. V lost 1 base to trimming and J lost 0 bases, with 9 bases between them. The germline V gene encodes CDR1 SGHTA and CDR2 FQGTGA. The CDR3 nucleotides are TGTGCCAGCAGCTTAAAGGGCAGGGTGAACACTGAAGCTTTCTTT. Translated, it gives CASSLKGRVNTEAFF.

There are many counts of this clonotype. The J gene is TRBJ2-7, the V gene TRBV7-6, with 12 positions matching TRBD1. The ends lost 3 bases at V and 5 bases at J; junction bases unmatched: 2. The CDR3 runs to 14 residues. Per germline, CDR1 SGHVS and CDR2 FNYEAQ. CDR3 region: CASSLGTGGNEQYF. CDR3 nucleotide sequence: TGTGCCAGCAGCTTGGGGACAGGGGGCAACGAGCAGTACTTC.

This clonotype was recorded at least ten times. This chain joins TRBV4-3 and TRBJ2-7; D uncertain. Per the germline V gene, CDR1 is LGHNA and CDR2 is YSLEER. Trimming removed 0 bases at V and 7 bases at J, with 10 bases between. This CDR3 is 13 amino acids long. CDR3 region: CASSQDIGWEQYF. CDR3 sequence (DNA): TGCGCCAGCAGCCAAGATATAGGCTGGGAGCAGTACTTC.

In its sample, this clonotype is medium-sized (0.01 to 0.1%). The chain couples TRBV5-1 to TRBJ2-7; D gene unclear. With 3 bases removed from V and 1 base from J, the gap between germline ends came to 14 bases. Germline V gene data show CDR1 as SGHRS and CDR2 as YFSETQ. This CDR3 has 15 amino acids. The CDR3 here is CASSWEGQISYEQYF. The DNA for the CDR3 is TGCGCCAGCAGCTGGGAAGGGCAGATATCCTACGAGCAGTACTTC. The full variable domain, with the rest looked up from reference TRBV5-1 and TRBJ2-7, is KAGVTQTPRYLIKTRGQQVTLSCSPISGHRSVSWYQQTPGQGLQFLFEYFSETQRNKGNFPGRFSGRQFSNSRSEMNVSTLELGDSALYLCASSWEGQISYEQYFGPGTRLTVT.

This clonotype was recorded at least ten times. V gene TRBV6-4 combines with J gene TRBJ1-5; TRBD1 agrees at 7 bases. Germline CDR1 and CDR2: MRHNA and SNTAGT. CDR3 size: 15 residues. After removal of 8 bases from V and 0 bases from J, the junction contained 7 bases not matched to a gene. In nucleotides, the CDR3 is TGTGCCAGCGAAGAGGGACAGCTTAGCAATCAGCCCCAGCATTTT. This translates into CASEEGQLSNQPQHF.

By proportion, this clonotype is medium-sized. The chain employs TRBV12-3 or TRBV12-4 and TRBJ2-7, with 9 positions matching TRBD2. V lost 4 bases, J lost 3 bases, and 10 bases stayed unmatched. CDR3 size: 16 residues. The CDR3 region is CASSSSILAGRYEQYF. CDR3 nucleotide sequence: TGTGCCAGCAGTTCCTCCATTCTAGCGGGACGCTACGAGCAGTACTTC.

Within the sample, this clonotype is medium-sized (0.01 to 0.1%). This chain links TRBV3-1 with TRBJ2-7; TRBD1 agrees at 12 bases. CDR1 LGHDT and CDR2 YNNKEL come from the germline V gene (reference sequence). Trimming cost V 3 bases and J 4 bases; bases outside gene matches: 7. CDR3 length: 16 residues. CDR3: CASSQPPGQGAYEQYF. CDR3 DNA: TGTGCCAGCAGCCAGCCCCCGGGACAGGGGGCTTACGAGCAGTACTTC.

This clonotype showed up many times. The chain carries TRBV5-1 and TRBJ2-3; D is tentatively TRBD1 or TRBD2 (6 bases each). Looked up from germline, CDR1 is SGHRS and CDR2 is YFSETQ. The CDR3 runs 15 residues. The V gene lost 0 bases and the J gene lost 3 bases, with 11 bases spanning the gap. CDR3 nucleotide sequence: TGCGCCAGCAGCTTGGGGGGGGCGCGAACAGATACGCAGTATTTT. Residues: CASSLGGARTDTQYF.

This clonotype was seen at least ten times. The genes are TRBV9 and TRBJ2-7; a weak D match, TRBD2 (5 bases). This CDR3 contains 16 residues. The ends were cut back, 0 bases at V and 2 bases at J, with 15 bases in the middle. Germline V gene sequence: CDR1 SGDLS, CDR2 YYNGEE. In DNA, the CDR3 is TGTGCCAGCAGCGTAGCAGGAGGAACCCCTACCTACGAGCAGTACTTC. This sequence encodes CASSVAGGTPTYEQYF.

This clonotype occurred many times. This chain's CDR3 is CSVEAVGRTSSYEQYF. The CDR3, as DNA: TGCAGCGTTGAAGCGGTCGGGAGGACCAGCTCCTACGAGCAGTACTTC. The rearrangement uses TRBV29-1 and TRBJ2-7; 7 bases align to TRBD2. The germline gives CDR1 SQVTM, CDR2 ANQGSEA. CDR3 size: 16 residues. J was trimmed by 0 bases and V by 1 base; bases with no gene match: 9.

This clonotype was seen once. The chain employs TRBV24-1 and TRBJ2-1; TRBD2 aligns across 9 bases. CDR3 length equals 17 residues. The V segment lost 4 bases and the J segment 3 bases; nucleotides outside the gene matches: 9. The V gene's germline CDR1 is KGHDR and CDR2 SFDVKD. The CDR3 loop reads CATSELGAGGVYNEQFF. As DNA, the CDR3 is TGTGCCACCAGTGAACTGGGGGCGGGAGGGGTCTACAATGAGCAGTTCTTC.